What follows is one T cell receptor (beta chain) and its context. Its antigen is undetermined. 13 Jbeta primers and 60 Vbeta primers were used for the PCR. Measured with immunoSEQ multiplex PCR; TCRdb has only the in-frame clones, and not every one. The profile shows about 160,000 clones, around 80% of them singletons. Donors had nominal health at sampling but likely had unrecorded immune exposures. This record belongs to a study of cytomegalovirus exposure and HLA in healthy donors. Study findings and constraints: Later analysis reportedly placed an Asian-associated ancestry cluster below the roughly 630-donor mean in N-insertions. Evidence from a later analysis indicated that most CMV-associated TCR beta chains looked HLA-restricted. When presence/absence was analysed, sequencing depth was taken to be roughly uniform across donors.

Germline V CDR1 and CDR2: SGHRS, YFSETQ. This CDR3 contains 16 residues. Trimming cost V 0 bases and J 3 bases; bases outside gene matches: 3. The TCR sequence derives from a woman aged 18-35 years in good health and CMV-seronegative. Sample: PBMCs. V is TRBV5-1 and J is TRBJ2-3, with 11 bases lining up with TRBD2. The CDR3 sequence: CASSLDLAGGTDTQYF. The CDR3 nucleotides are TGCGCCAGCAGCTTGGACCTAGCGGGGGGAACAGATACGCAGTATTTT.